A selection of T cell receptor beta chains follows, all from one sample in a study of tumor-infiltrating lymphocytes in oesophageal squamous cell carcinoma. From the PCR reads, TCRdb called clonotypes with MiXCR, one entry per CDR3 protein. The table lists about 11,000 distinct CDR3 sequences, around half of them singletons. Material: esophageal tumor tissue. These receptors came from a male donor with esophageal squamous cell carcinoma. Each CDR3 is given with its conserved first and last residue. D genes are given only for firm matches. Clone size appears in some rows only: once, few, many, or a class for an expanded clone.

d_call cdr3_length j_call v_call clone_size cdr3_nt cdr3_aa
TRBD1 15 TRBJ2-1 TRBV7-2 NA TGTGCCAGCAGCTTAGATCCAGGGGGCGTGAATGAGCAGTTCTTC CASSLDPGGVNEQFF
NA 11 TRBJ2-1 TRBV19 medium-sized TGTGCCAGTAGTATCAGGAATGAGCAGTTCTTC CASSIRNEQFF
NA 15 TRBJ2-1 TRBV7-6 few TGTGCCAGCGGAACGAGAGCACCCCGGGACAATGAGCAGTTCTTC CASGTRAPRDNEQFF
NA 13 TRBJ1-2 TRBV7-6 few TGTGCCAGCAGCTTAGCGGGAGTCTATGGCTACACCTTC CASSLAGVYGYTF
NA 14 TRBJ1-5 TRBV6-1 few TGTGCCAGCATATTACAGACAAGCAATCAGCCCCAGCATTTT CASILQTSNQPQHF
NA 14 TRBJ2-2 TRBV5-1 many TGCGCCAGCAGCTTCCAGGAATTAACCGGGGAGCTGTTTTTT CASSFQELTGELFF
NA 15 TRBJ1-1 TRBV12-3/TRBV12-4 medium-sized TGTGCCAGCAGTAGAGGGGATTTCGGGAACACTGAAGCTTTCTTT CASSRGDFGNTEAFF
TRBD1 12 TRBJ2-1 TRBV29-1 many TGCAGCGCCAGGACAGGGGGGAATGAGCAGTTCTTC CSARTGGNEQFF
NA 11 TRBJ2-7 TRBV10-3 NA TGTGCCATCAGTGGCTCCTACGAGCAGTACTTC CAISGSYEQYF
TRBD1 15 TRBJ2-1 TRBV7-2 NA TGTGCCAGCAGCTATAGGACAGGCGCAGCGAATGAGCAGTTCTTC CASSYRTGAANEQFF
NA 16 TRBJ2-5 TRBV11-3 few TGTGCCAGCAGCTCAGGTACAGGGCGATCCCAAGAGACCCAGTACTTC CASSSGTGRSQETQYF
TRBD1 13 TRBJ2-5 TRBV11-1 NA TGTGCCAGCAGCCCAGGGACAGTTGAGACCCAGTACTTC CASSPGTVETQYF
NA 14 TRBJ1-1 TRBV7-9 NA TGTGCCAGCAGAGAGATGGGGGGAATCACTGAAGCTTTCTTT CASREMGGITEAFF
NA 16 TRBJ2-6 TRBV7-2 NA TGTGCCAGCAGCTCCAGCAGGCCCTCTGGGGCCAACGTCCTGACTTTC CASSSSRPSGANVLTF
TRBD2 14 TRBJ2-7 TRBV10-2 NA TGCGCCAGCAGTGAGCTAGCGGGAATTGACGAGCAGTACTTC CASSELAGIDEQYF
NA 13 TRBJ2-7 TRBV4-1 NA TGCGCCAGTGCAGGGGTTGAGTCCTACGAGCAGTACTTC CASAGVESYEQYF
NA 14 TRBJ2-1 TRBV7-3 once TGTGCCAGCAGCTTCTGGCTGGCCTACAATGAGCAGTTCTTC CASSFWLAYNEQFF
NA 14 TRBJ2-5 TRBV10-1 NA TGCGCCAGCAGTCGGGACACCGACCAAGAGACCCAGTACTTC CASSRDTDQETQYF